Listed below are T cell receptor beta chains from one sample, sequenced in a study of regulatory T cells in long-lasting Graves disease. A single record per CDR3 protein comes from TCRdb applying MiXCR to the multiplex PCR reads. The sample lists approximately 360,000 distinct CDR3 sequences, 20% to 25% occurring once. Material: peripheral blood mononuclear cells (PBMCs), obtained when the disease was refractory, from a patient treated with antithyroid drugs. The receptor source for this set is a woman in her thirties or forties with Graves disease. CDR3s include the opening cysteine and the closing phenylalanine or tryptophan. The D gene is left open where the match is weak.

v_call d_call cdr3_aa
TRBV28 - CASSELGLVQKETQYF
TRBV20-1 - CSALLVNIQYF
TRBV10-3 - CAIRETGSNEQFF
TRBV6-2/TRBV6-3 - CASSFRGVHEQYF
TRBV27 - CASSPGTASKNIQYF
TRBV2 - CASTTGSEQYF
TRBV2 - CASSSGFSGSGNTIYF
TRBV5-1 TRBD1 CASSGGQGSRGYTF
TRBV3-1 - CASSQDQTGLELFF
TRBV14 - CASSQGRGGSTDTQYF
TRBV28 - CASNPLGGTEAFF
TRBV6-5 - CASSYGAPYKGWEETQYF
TRBV20-1 - CSARDRWRYKDTEAFF
TRBV19 - CASSMGWGSEKETQYF
TRBV5-1 - CASSLSRWQKETQYF
TRBV28 - CASSLGVHTEAFF
TRBV20-1 TRBD1 CSAVRTGSDEQYF
TRBV28 - CASSLFRENTEAFF
TRBV7-8 - CASSQGASYSNQPQHF
TRBV18 TRBD1 CASSPLTGAGETQYF
TRBV5-8 TRBD2 CASTRLAGATGELFF
TRBV12-3/TRBV12-4 - CASSFRRELFF
TRBV29-1 - CSVRTVSNTEAFF
TRBV15 TRBD1 CATSRDRGQVNKLFF
TRBV20-1 - CSASKALSGNTIYF
TRBV20-1 - CSARAYQGLPNTGELFF
TRBV5-1 - CASSLLPTGPFPLEQYF
TRBV9 - CASSVVSKATEAFF
TRBV29-1 TRBD2 CSVRASGSSSYEQYF
TRBV28 - CASSLRRRLWYSYEQYF
TRBV20-1 - CSAHRTGSSYNEQFF
TRBV28 - CASRPGLAKETQYF
TRBV12-3/TRBV12-4 TRBD1 CASSPEGTGNTGELFF
TRBV28 - CASSLPRDTFRSQPQHF
TRBV19 - CASSMPGTGTDTQYF
TRBV7-3 - CASSLTGLENEQYF
TRBV12-3/TRBV12-4 TRBD2 CASSPPGLAGFRKFF
TRBV30 TRBD1 CAGDRYGTEAFF
TRBV28 - CASSFHSFNQPQHF
TRBV12-3/TRBV12-4 - CASSYQFGELFF
TRBV28 - CASSPGGVGNTIYF
TRBV6-1 - CASSGRDSPLHF
TRBV3-1 - CASSPRAARVAYEQYF
TRBV6-4 - CASSDPDFGRLNSPLHF
TRBV5-1 TRBD1 CASSYGTGSYEQYF
TRBV20-1 - CSAPTNEKLFF
TRBV6-5 TRBD1 CASSYSGTGGRGNTIYF